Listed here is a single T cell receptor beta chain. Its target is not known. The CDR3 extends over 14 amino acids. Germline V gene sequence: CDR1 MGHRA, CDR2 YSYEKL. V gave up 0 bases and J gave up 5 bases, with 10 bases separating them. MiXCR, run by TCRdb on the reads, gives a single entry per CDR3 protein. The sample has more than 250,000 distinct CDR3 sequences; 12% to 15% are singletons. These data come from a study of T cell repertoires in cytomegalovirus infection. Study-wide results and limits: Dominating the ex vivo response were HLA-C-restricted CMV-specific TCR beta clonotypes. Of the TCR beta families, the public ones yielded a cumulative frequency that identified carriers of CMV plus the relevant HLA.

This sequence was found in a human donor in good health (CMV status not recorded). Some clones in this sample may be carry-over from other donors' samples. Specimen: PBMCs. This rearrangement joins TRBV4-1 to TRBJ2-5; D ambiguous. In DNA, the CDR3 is TGCGCCAGCAGCCAAGAGTTAAGTTTGGAGACCCAGTACTTC. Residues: CASSQELSLETQYF.